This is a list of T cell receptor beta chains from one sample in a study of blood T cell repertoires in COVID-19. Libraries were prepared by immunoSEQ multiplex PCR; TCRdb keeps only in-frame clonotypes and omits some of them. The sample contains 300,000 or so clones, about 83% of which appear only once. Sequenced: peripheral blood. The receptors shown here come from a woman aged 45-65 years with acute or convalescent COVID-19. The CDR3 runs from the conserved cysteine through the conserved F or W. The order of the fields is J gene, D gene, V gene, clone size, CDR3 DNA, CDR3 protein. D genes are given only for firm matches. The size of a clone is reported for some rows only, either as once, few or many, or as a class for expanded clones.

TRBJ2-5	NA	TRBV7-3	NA	TGTGCCAGCAGCTTATCTAGCAAGGAGACCCAGTACTTC	CASSLSSKETQYF
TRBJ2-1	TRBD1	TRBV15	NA	TGTGCCACCAGCACATACGACAGGGGAAACAATGAGCAGTTCTTC	CATSTYDRGNNEQFF
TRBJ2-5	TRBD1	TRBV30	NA	TGTGCCTGGAGTGTACCCCCCGGGACAGGGTGGCAAGAGACCCAGTACTTC	CAWSVPPGTGWQETQYF
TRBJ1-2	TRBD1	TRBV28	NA	TGTGCCAGCAGTTTAGACAGGGGGCTCGGCTATGGCTACACCTTC	CASSLDRGLGYGYTF
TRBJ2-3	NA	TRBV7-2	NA	TGTGCCAGCAGCGTCACTAGCACAGATACGCAGTATTTT	CASSVTSTDTQYF
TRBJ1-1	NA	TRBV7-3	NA	TGTGCCAGCAGCCCACGTGGGGGGACCACTGAAGCTTTCTTT	CASSPRGGTTEAFF
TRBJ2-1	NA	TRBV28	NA	TGTGCCAGCAGTGGTCGCGGGGTCTCCTACAATGAGCAGTTCTTC	CASSGRGVSYNEQFF
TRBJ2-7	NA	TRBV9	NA	TGTGCCAGCAGCGTAGCCGGTCCAGCGATCTACGAGCAGTACTTC	CASSVAGPAIYEQYF
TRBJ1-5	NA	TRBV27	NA	TGTGCCAGCAGTCGGGGTTGGGGCAATCAGCCCCAGCATTTT	CASSRGWGNQPQHF
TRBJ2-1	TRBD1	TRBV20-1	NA	TGCAGTGCTAGTGGGGACAGGGAAACCTACAATGAGCAGTTCTTC	CSASGDRETYNEQFF
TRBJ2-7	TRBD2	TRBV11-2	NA	TGTGCCAGCAGCGATTCGCTAGCGGGAGGGCTCGAGCAGTACTTC	CASSDSLAGGLEQYF
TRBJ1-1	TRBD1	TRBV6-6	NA	TGTGCCAGCAGTTACGCCGGGACAGGGGGAAGTTTTGAAGCTTTCTTT	CASSYAGTGGSFEAFF
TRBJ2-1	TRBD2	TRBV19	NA	TGTGCCAGTAGTATAGATCATCAGCGGACTAGCGGACACAATGAGCAGTTCTTC	CASSIDHQRTSGHNEQFF
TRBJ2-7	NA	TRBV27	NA	TGTGCCAGCAGTCCCTGGAACAGGGACGAGCAGTACTTC	CASSPWNRDEQYF
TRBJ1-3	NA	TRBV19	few	TGTGCCAGTAGTCGGCGAGGGTCTGGAAACACCATATATTTT	CASSRRGSGNTIYF
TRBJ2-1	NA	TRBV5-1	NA	TGCGCCAGCAGGGAGGAGGGTCAGCAGTTCTTC	CASREEGQQFF